The clone carrying this T cell receptor beta chain was observed a handful of times. This sample was included in a study of blood T cell repertoires in COVID-19. For the study at large: PBMCs, B-cell-depleted T cells, or T cells were the source of the cDNA or gDNA that made up the material.

As originally analysed: Estimation of nucleated cell counts was performed using reference gene primer amplification. Repertoires were generated with immunoSEQ multiplex PCR, while TCRdb's copy carries only in-frame clones and drops some. V and J calls plus clone size are reproduced from that table; the DNA served to infer D and trimming. The table has about 180,000 clones, approximately 77% seen once; the top ten hold 18%. The CDR3 runs 14 residues. The V gene end was trimmed by 10 bases and the J gene end by 7 bases; junction bases not matched to a gene: 8. Germline V gene sequence: CDR1 LGHDT, CDR2 YNNKEL (reference sequence). All enrollees were about 18 to 89 years old and from approximately 24 US areas. Researchers sorted participants into cohorts using their self-reported clinical history.

Source material: PBMCs or T cells enriched from blood (not recorded which). The receptor was derived from a man aged 55 to 70 who had recovered from COVID-19. The rearrangement joins TRBV3-1 (or the pseudogene TRBV3-2) to TRBJ2-2; 11 bases are shared with TRBD2. CDR3 sequence (DNA): TGTGCCACTCAACTAGCGGGGGAAGTCGGGGAGCTGTTTTTT. Protein: CATQLAGEVGELFF.